This is a list of T cell receptor beta chains from one sample in a study of CD8 T cells in Susac syndrome. TCRdb re-called the immunoSEQ multiplex PCR reads through MiXCR, storing one row per CDR3 protein. The table records about 82,000 distinct CDR3 sequences, 96% of them present only once. The specimen was CD8+ T cells from PBMCs. All receptors derive from a human donor with Susac syndrome. CDR3s include the opening cysteine and the closing phenylalanine or tryptophan. The D gene is left open where the match is weak. Clone size appears in some rows only: once, few, many, or a class for an expanded clone.

TRBJ2-1 | TRBV19 | NA | NA | CASRGGKDEQFF | TGTGCCAGTAGAGGGGGGAAGGATGAGCAGTTCTTC
TRBJ1-2 | TRBV2 | NA | NA | CASSEGWAADGYTF | TGTGCCAGCAGTGAGGGTTGGGCCGCGGATGGCTACACCTTC
TRBJ1-6 | TRBV25-1 | once | NA | CASSALYNSPLHF | TGTGCCAGCAGTGCCCTCTATAATTCACCCCTCCACTTT
TRBJ2-7 | TRBV15 | NA | NA | CAPPGVTIPCEQYF | TGTGCCCCCCCGGGGGTTACGATCCCTTGCGAGCAGTACTTC
TRBJ1-6 | TRBV7-2 | NA | TRBD1 | CASSSPPGGSSPLHF | TGTGCCAGCAGCTCCCCACCAGGGGGCAGTTCACCCCTCCACTTT
TRBJ2-2 | TRBV3-1 | NA | TRBD1 | CASSHLPGQHTGELFF | TGTGCCAGCAGCCATTTACCGGGACAGCACACCGGGGAGCTGTTTTTT
TRBJ1-2 | TRBV6-2/TRBV6-3 | NA | NA | CASSYPTGSNGYTF | TGTGCCAGCAGTTACCCGACGGGTTCGAATGGCTACACCTTC
TRBJ1-1 | TRBV29-1 | NA | NA | CSVGENTEVFF | TGCAGCGTTGGGGAGAACACTGAAGTTTTCTTT
TRBJ1-2 | TRBV5-1 | NA | NA | CASSPGRITPYGYTF | TGCGCCAGCAGCCCGGGACGGATAACACCCTATGGCTACACCTTC
TRBJ2-7 | TRBV7-7 | few | NA | CASSPDRSYEQYF | TGTGCTAGCAGCCCGGACCGCTCCTACGAGCAGTACTTC
TRBJ2-5 | TRBV19 | NA | TRBD2 | CASSTSGGEETQYF | TGTGCCAGTAGTACCAGCGGGGGAGAAGAGACCCAGTACTTC
TRBJ2-5 | TRBV15 | once | NA | CATSRDLGQGKETQYF | TGTGCCACCAGCAGAGACTTAGGGCAGGGAAAAGAGACCCAGTACTTC
TRBJ2-3 | TRBV27 | NA | TRBD1 | CASSLLDRGLSTDTQYF | TGTGCCAGCAGTTTGCTAGACAGGGGATTGTCGACAGATACGCAGTATTTT
TRBJ2-7 | TRBV28 | once | NA | CASRPGTEISYEQYF | TGTGCCAGCAGGCCCGGGACGGAAATCTCCTACGAGCAGTACTTC
TRBJ1-6 | TRBV27 | NA | NA | CASSFTGSNSPLHF | TGTGCCAGCAGTTTCACAGGTTCAAATTCACCCCTCCACTTT
TRBJ2-5 | TRBV5-4 | NA | NA | CASSWTDGEKTQYF | TGTGCCAGCAGCTGGACTGACGGGGAAAAGACCCAGTACTTC
TRBJ1-5 | TRBV7-2 | NA | TRBD1 | CASSPRTGGFGNQPQHF | TGTGCCAGCAGCCCCCGGACAGGGGGCTTTGGGAATCAGCCCCAGCATTTT
TRBJ2-7 | TRBV29-1 | NA | NA | CSVSAGSYEQYF | TGCAGCGTGTCGGCAGGGTCCTACGAGCAGTACTTC
TRBJ1-1 | TRBV9 | NA | NA | CASSLGGATEAFF | TGTGCCAGCAGCCTAGGGGGGGCCACTGAAGCTTTCTTT
TRBJ2-3 | TRBV29-1 | NA | TRBD2 | CSVGGGTSTDTQYF | TGCAGCGTTGGGGGGGGGACGAGCACAGATACGCAGTATTTT
TRBJ2-5 | TRBV20-1 | once | NA | CSARESAQETQYF | TGCAGTGCTAGAGAGTCGGCGCAAGAGACCCAGTACTTC
TRBJ2-3 | TRBV27 | NA | NA | CASSYGADTQYF | TGTGCCAGCAGTTATGGAGCAGATACGCAGTATTTT
TRBJ2-7 | TRBV20-1 | NA | TRBD1 | CSAGQGILEQYF | TGCAGTGCGGGACAGGGTATATTGGAGCAGTACTTC
TRBJ2-2 | TRBV20-1 | NA | TRBD2 | CSARASLAASGNTGELFF | TGCAGTGCTAGAGCCTCCCTCGCGGCTAGCGGGAACACCGGGGAGCTGTTTTTT
TRBJ2-7 | TRBV15 | NA | NA | CATSRDRGEQYF | TGTGCCACCAGCAGAGACAGGGGAGAGCAGTACTTC
TRBJ1-2 | TRBV28 | NA | NA | CASSFDRLYGYTF | TGTGCCAGCAGTTTCGATCGGCTATATGGCTACACCTTC
TRBJ1-4 | TRBV27 | NA | NA | CASSFGRNEKLFF | TGTGCCAGCAGTTTTGGAAGGAATGAAAAACTGTTTTTT
TRBJ2-3 | TRBV28 | NA | NA | CASSSHGDTQYF | TGTGCCAGCAGCTCTCACGGAGATACGCAGTATTTT
TRBJ1-6 | TRBV7-8 | NA | NA | CASSLVGGQSPLHF | TGTGCCAGCAGCTTAGTTGGGGGGCAATCACCCCTCCACTTT
TRBJ2-5 | TRBV20-1 | NA | NA | CSAPGTSYQETQYF | TGCAGTGCTCCGGGGACTTCGTACCAAGAGACCCAGTACTTC
TRBJ1-1 | TRBV18 | NA | NA | CASSPPRGAEARAFF | TGTGCCAGCTCACCACCGAGGGGGGCGGAGGCACGAGCTTTCTTT